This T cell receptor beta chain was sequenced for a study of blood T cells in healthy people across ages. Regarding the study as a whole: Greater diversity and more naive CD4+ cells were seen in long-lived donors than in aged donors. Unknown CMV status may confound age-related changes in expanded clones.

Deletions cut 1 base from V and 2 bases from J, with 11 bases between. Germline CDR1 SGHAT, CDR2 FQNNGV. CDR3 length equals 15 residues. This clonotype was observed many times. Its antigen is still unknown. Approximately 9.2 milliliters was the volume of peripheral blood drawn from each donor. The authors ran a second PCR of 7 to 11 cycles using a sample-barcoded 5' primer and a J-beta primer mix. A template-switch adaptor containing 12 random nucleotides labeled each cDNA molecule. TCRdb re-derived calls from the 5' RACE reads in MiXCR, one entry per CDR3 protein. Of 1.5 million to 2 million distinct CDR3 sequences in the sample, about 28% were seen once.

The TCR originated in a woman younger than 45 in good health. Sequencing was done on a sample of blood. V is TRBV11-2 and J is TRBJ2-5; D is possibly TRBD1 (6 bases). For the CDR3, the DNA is TGTGCCAGCAGCTTAGGTGCAGGGGAACAAGAGACCCAGTACTTC. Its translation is CASSLGAGEQETQYF.